This T cell receptor beta chain was observed in a study of beta chain features in type 1 diabetes. Comment on this clone: One end of the junction varies from germline; a read error may be responsible.

Researchers reported sorting CD4+ naive, central memory, regulatory and stem cell-like memory cells via CD45RO/CCR7/CD25/CD127/CD95/CD27. The study reverse transcribed the entire isolated RNA, so it sequenced expressed TCRB transcripts. Sequenced naive, central memory and regulatory T cell samples produced an average of roughly 3.5 million reads. Repertoires were generated with immunoSEQ multiplex PCR, while TCRdb's copy carries only in-frame clones and drops some. The table has around 340,000 clones, around 19% seen once. The sequence was collected from a woman aged 18-35 years in good health. The sample comprised naive CD4+ T cells from blood.

The CDR3 sequence is CASSPWGRGGEQYF. In nucleotides, the CDR3 is TGTGCTAGCAGCCCCTGGGGAAGGGGTGGAGAGCAGTACTTC. This chain links TRBV7-7 with TRBJ2-7, with D possibly matching TRBD1 (5 bases). CDR3 length: 14 residues. Per the germline V gene, CDR1 is SSHAT and CDR2 is FNYEAQ (reference sequence).